Listed below are T cell receptor beta chains from one sample, sequenced in a study of blood T cell dynamics during melanoma immunotherapy. Data came from immunoSEQ multiplex PCR; TCRdb stores just in-frame clones and leaves some out. The data hold 3,500 to 5,000 clones, with 90% to 97% observed a single time. Material: effector memory CD8+ T cells from blood, obtained from a patient treated with checkpoint blockade. The receptor source for this set is a human donor with melanoma. The CDR3 runs from the conserved cysteine through the conserved F or W. D genes are given only for firm matches. Part of the rows lack a size; the others show once, few, many or a class for expanded clones.

j_gene: TRBJ2-7; abundance: .; d_gene: TRBD1; v_gene: TRBV15; CDR3aa: CATRQGADYEQYF; CDR3nt: TGTGCCACCAGACAGGGGGCCGATTACGAGCAGTACTTC
j_gene: TRBJ2-3; abundance: .; d_gene: .; v_gene: TRBV28; CDR3aa: CASSLGGADTQYF; CDR3nt: TGTGCCAGCAGTTTAGGGGGTGCAGATACGCAGTATTTT
j_gene: TRBJ2-1; abundance: .; d_gene: TRBD2; v_gene: TRBV5-1; CDR3aa: CASSLGGTSATNEQFF; CDR3nt: TGCGCCAGCAGCTTGGGTGGGACTAGCGCTACCAATGAGCAGTTCTTC
j_gene: TRBJ2-2; abundance: few; d_gene: .; v_gene: TRBV27; CDR3aa: CASSYSTPTGELFF; CDR3nt: TGTGCCAGCAGTTACAGTACTCCCACCGGGGAGCTGTTTTTT
j_gene: TRBJ2-7; abundance: .; d_gene: .; v_gene: TRBV7-2; CDR3aa: CASSLGTPEQYF; CDR3nt: TGTGCCAGCAGCTTAGGGACTCCGGAGCAGTACTTC
j_gene: TRBJ2-1; abundance: .; d_gene: .; v_gene: TRBV6-5; CDR3aa: CASSYLEGNEQFF; CDR3nt: TGTGCCAGCAGTTACTTAGAGGGTAATGAGCAGTTCTTC
j_gene: TRBJ2-7; abundance: once; d_gene: .; v_gene: TRBV7-3; CDR3aa: CASSLKAGTYYEQYF; CDR3nt: TGTGCCAGCAGCTTAAAAGCAGGCACTTACTACGAGCAGTACTTC
j_gene: TRBJ2-3; abundance: once; d_gene: .; v_gene: TRBV9; CDR3aa: CASSTDTQYF; CDR3nt: TGTGCCAGCAGCACAGATACGCAGTATTTT
j_gene: TRBJ1-5; abundance: .; d_gene: .; v_gene: TRBV7-4; CDR3aa: CASSLGDTNQPQHF; CDR3nt: TGTGCCAGCAGCTTAGGGGACACTAATCAGCCCCAGCATTTT
j_gene: TRBJ2-1; abundance: .; d_gene: .; v_gene: TRBV7-9; CDR3aa: CASSGSQALHNEQFF; CDR3nt: TGTGCCAGCAGCGGGTCACAGGCGCTCCACAATGAGCAGTTCTTC
j_gene: TRBJ2-1; abundance: .; d_gene: .; v_gene: TRBV27; CDR3aa: CASSFFTSSYNEQFF; CDR3nt: TGTGCCAGCAGTTTCTTCACTAGCTCCTACAATGAGCAGTTCTTC
j_gene: TRBJ1-5; abundance: .; d_gene: .; v_gene: TRBV27; CDR3aa: CASSLRDTNQPQHF; CDR3nt: TGTGCCAGCAGTTTGAGGGACACCAATCAGCCCCAGCATTTT
j_gene: TRBJ2-7; abundance: .; d_gene: .; v_gene: TRBV18; CDR3aa: CASSPPLGTSEQYF; CDR3nt: TGTGCCAGCTCACCTCCCCTGGGTACCTCCGAGCAGTACTTC
j_gene: TRBJ2-1; abundance: .; d_gene: .; v_gene: TRBV9; CDR3aa: CASSVGSGSSYNEQFF; CDR3nt: TGTGCCAGCAGCGTAGGTAGCGGAAGCTCCTACAATGAGCAGTTCTTC
j_gene: TRBJ2-1; abundance: .; d_gene: .; v_gene: TRBV12-5; CDR3aa: CASGGGTVGPQFF; CDR3nt: TGTGCTAGTGGGGGGGGTACGGTAGGACCACAGTTCTTC
j_gene: TRBJ2-5; abundance: once; d_gene: .; v_gene: TRBV6-6; CDR3aa: CASSYSPGAGTQYF; CDR3nt: TGTGCCAGCAGTTACTCCCCGGGAGCGGGGACCCAGTACTTC
j_gene: TRBJ1-3; abundance: .; d_gene: .; v_gene: TRBV4-1; CDR3aa: CASSHFPGNTIYF; CDR3nt: TGCGCCAGCAGCCACTTCCCTGGAAACACCATATATTTT
j_gene: TRBJ2-7; abundance: .; d_gene: .; v_gene: TRBV4-2; CDR3aa: CASSHSEDEQYF; CDR3nt: TGTGCCAGCAGCCATTCGGAGGACGAGCAGTACTTC
j_gene: TRBJ1-1; abundance: .; d_gene: .; v_gene: TRBV6-4; CDR3aa: CASSESPLNTEAFF; CDR3nt: TGTGCCAGCAGTGAAAGTCCCTTGAACACTGAAGCTTTCTTT
j_gene: TRBJ2-7; abundance: .; d_gene: .; v_gene: TRBV7-6; CDR3aa: CASSLRESSYEQYF; CDR3nt: TGTGCCAGCAGCTTAAGGGAGAGTAGCTACGAGCAGTACTTC
j_gene: TRBJ1-5; abundance: .; d_gene: .; v_gene: TRBV6-5; CDR3aa: CASGHPESATQHF; CDR3nt: TGTGCCAGCGGACACCCGGAATCAGCGACCCAGCATTTT
j_gene: TRBJ1-1; abundance: .; d_gene: .; v_gene: TRBV27; CDR3aa: CASTTLDLNTEAFF; CDR3nt: TGTGCCAGCACGACCCTAGACCTGAACACTGAAGCTTTCTTT
j_gene: TRBJ2-4; abundance: .; d_gene: .; v_gene: TRBV27; CDR3aa: CASSPRGFFGAKNIQYF; CDR3nt: TGTGCCAGCAGTCCCCGAGGGTTCTTTGGGGCCAAAAACATTCAGTACTTC
j_gene: TRBJ2-5; abundance: .; d_gene: TRBD2; v_gene: TRBV27; CDR3aa: CASKFSGRAETQYF; CDR3nt: TGTGCCAGCAAATTTAGCGGGAGGGCCGAGACCCAGTACTTC
j_gene: TRBJ2-7; abundance: .; d_gene: .; v_gene: TRBV11-2; CDR3aa: CASSLLSGPLGEQYF; CDR3nt: TGTGCCAGCAGCTTACTCTCGGGGCCGTTGGGCGAGCAGTACTTC
j_gene: TRBJ2-5; abundance: .; d_gene: TRBD1; v_gene: TRBV27; CDR3aa: CASRPRDRGLETQYF; CDR3nt: TGTGCCAGCAGGCCCCGGGACAGGGGGCTGGAGACCCAGTACTTC
j_gene: TRBJ1-1; abundance: .; d_gene: .; v_gene: TRBV28; CDR3aa: CASSFFASKKGRAFF; CDR3nt: TGTGCCAGCAGTTTTTTTGCTTCGAAAAAGGGGAGAGCTTTCTTT
j_gene: TRBJ2-5; abundance: .; d_gene: .; v_gene: TRBV11-2; CDR3aa: CASSLEGQGQETQYF; CDR3nt: TGTGCCAGCAGCTTAGAAGGTCAGGGGCAAGAGACCCAGTACTTC
j_gene: TRBJ2-1; abundance: .; d_gene: .; v_gene: TRBV4-1; CDR3aa: CASSQDVSGSGLDNEQFF; CDR3nt: TGCGCCAGCAGCCAAGACGTCTCCGGTAGCGGATTAGACAATGAGCAGTTCTTC
j_gene: TRBJ1-4; abundance: .; d_gene: .; v_gene: TRBV27; CDR3aa: CASSQTWGSQGKLFF; CDR3nt: TGTGCCAGCAGCCAAACATGGGGTTCCCAAGGAAAACTGTTTTTT
j_gene: TRBJ2-7; abundance: .; d_gene: .; v_gene: TRBV29-1; CDR3aa: CSVETSYEQYF; CDR3nt: TGCAGCGTGGAGACTAGCTACGAGCAGTACTTC
j_gene: TRBJ1-5; abundance: .; d_gene: .; v_gene: TRBV23-1; CDR3aa: CASSQRKQGFNQPQHF; CDR3nt: TGCGCCAGCAGTCAAAGGAAACAGGGTTTTAATCAGCCCCAGCATTTT
j_gene: TRBJ2-1; abundance: .; d_gene: .; v_gene: TRBV28; CDR3aa: CASSSIWIYNEQFF; CDR3nt: TGTGCCAGCAGTTCAATCTGGATCTACAATGAGCAGTTCTTC
j_gene: TRBJ2-1; abundance: .; d_gene: TRBD2; v_gene: TRBV28; CDR3aa: CASSFIGLAGGSFF; CDR3nt: TGTGCCAGCAGTTTTATCGGACTAGCGGGAGGTTCATTCTTC
j_gene: TRBJ2-1; abundance: .; d_gene: .; v_gene: TRBV7-7; CDR3aa: CASSWTKANEQFF; CDR3nt: TGTGCCAGCAGTTGGACCAAGGCTAATGAGCAGTTCTTC
j_gene: TRBJ2-1; abundance: .; d_gene: .; v_gene: TRBV6-1; CDR3aa: CASSEVGPPAGEQFF; CDR3nt: TGTGCCAGCAGTGAAGTTGGACCACCCGCGGGTGAGCAGTTCTTC
j_gene: TRBJ2-5; abundance: .; d_gene: .; v_gene: TRBV7-9; CDR3aa: CASSATVEWIKETQYF; CDR3nt: TGTGCCAGCAGCGCAACCGTCGAGTGGATTAAAGAGACCCAGTACTTC
j_gene: TRBJ2-1; abundance: .; d_gene: TRBD2; v_gene: TRBV9; CDR3aa: CASSEAGLNGIEQFF; CDR3nt: TGTGCCAGCAGCGAAGCGGGACTAAACGGCATTGAGCAGTTCTTC
j_gene: TRBJ2-3; abundance: .; d_gene: TRBD1; v_gene: TRBV4-2; CDR3aa: CASSQVSTGGADTQYF; CDR3nt: TGTGCCAGCAGCCAAGTAAGCACAGGGGGCGCAGATACGCAGTATTTT
j_gene: TRBJ1-2; abundance: .; d_gene: .; v_gene: TRBV6-5; CDR3aa: CASSLGGGGYTF; CDR3nt: TGTGCCAGCAGTTTGGGGGGCGGCGGCTACACCTTC
j_gene: TRBJ2-7; abundance: .; d_gene: TRBD1; v_gene: TRBV9; CDR3aa: CASSVDGEGQGYEQYF; CDR3nt: TGTGCCAGCAGCGTGGACGGGGAGGGACAGGGCTACGAGCAGTACTTC
j_gene: TRBJ2-7; abundance: .; d_gene: TRBD2; v_gene: TRBV28; CDR3aa: CASSSGLGYEQYF; CDR3nt: TGTGCCAGCAGTTCGGGACTAGGGTACGAGCAGTACTTC
j_gene: TRBJ2-1; abundance: once; d_gene: TRBD2; v_gene: TRBV28; CDR3aa: CASSLSIGTSGGSSYNEQFF; CDR3nt: TGTGCCAGCAGTTTAAGTATCGGGACTAGCGGGGGTAGCTCCTACAATGAGCAGTTCTTC
j_gene: TRBJ2-1; abundance: .; d_gene: .; v_gene: TRBV9; CDR3aa: CASSVAREGTYNEQFF; CDR3nt: TGTGCCAGCAGCGTAGCTAGAGAGGGGACCTACAATGAGCAGTTCTTC
j_gene: TRBJ2-7; abundance: .; d_gene: .; v_gene: TRBV15; CDR3aa: CATSQGTEYEQYF; CDR3nt: TGTGCCACTTCACAGGGAACGGAGTACGAGCAGTACTTC
j_gene: TRBJ2-7; abundance: .; d_gene: TRBD2; v_gene: TRBV9; CDR3aa: CASSPRASGYEQYF; CDR3nt: TGTGCCAGCAGCCCCCGGGCTAGCGGATACGAGCAGTACTTC